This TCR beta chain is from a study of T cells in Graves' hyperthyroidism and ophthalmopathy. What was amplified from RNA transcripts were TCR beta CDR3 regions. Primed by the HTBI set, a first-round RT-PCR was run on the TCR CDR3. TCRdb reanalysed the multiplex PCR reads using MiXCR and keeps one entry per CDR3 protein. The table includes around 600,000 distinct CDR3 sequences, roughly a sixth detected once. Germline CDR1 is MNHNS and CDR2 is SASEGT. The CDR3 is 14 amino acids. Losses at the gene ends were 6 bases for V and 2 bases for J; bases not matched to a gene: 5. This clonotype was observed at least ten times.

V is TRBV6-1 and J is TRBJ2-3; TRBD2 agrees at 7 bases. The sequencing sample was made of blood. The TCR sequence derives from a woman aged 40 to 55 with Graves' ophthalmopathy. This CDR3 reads CASSHGLVTDTQYF. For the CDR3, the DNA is TGTGCCAGCAGCCACGGACTAGTCACAGATACGCAGTATTTT.